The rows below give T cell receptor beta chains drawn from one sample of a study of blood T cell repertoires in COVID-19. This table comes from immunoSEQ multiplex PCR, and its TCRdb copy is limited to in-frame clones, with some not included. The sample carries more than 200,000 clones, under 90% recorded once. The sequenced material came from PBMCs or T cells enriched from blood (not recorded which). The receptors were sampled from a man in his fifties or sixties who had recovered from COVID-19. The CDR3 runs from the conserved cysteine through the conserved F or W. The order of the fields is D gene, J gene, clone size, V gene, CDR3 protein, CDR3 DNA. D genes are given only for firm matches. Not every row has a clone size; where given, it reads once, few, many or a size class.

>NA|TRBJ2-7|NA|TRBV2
CASNLGQKYEQYF
TGTGCCAGCAACTTGGGACAAAAGTACGAGCAGTACTTC
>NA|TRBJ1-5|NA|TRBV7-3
CASSPTGYRNQPQHF
TGTGCCAGCAGCCCTACAGGGTATAGGAATCAGCCCCAGCATTTT
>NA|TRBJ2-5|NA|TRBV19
CASSIDPLARETQYF
TGTGCCAGTAGTATAGATCCGCTAGCGAGAGAGACCCAGTACTTC
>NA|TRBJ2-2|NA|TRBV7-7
CASSLGGGHGELFF
TGTGCTAGCAGCTTAGGAGGGGGCCACGGGGAGCTGTTTTTT
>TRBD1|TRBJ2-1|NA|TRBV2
CASSGDSYNEQFF
TGTGCCAGCAGTGGGGACAGTTACAATGAGCAGTTCTTC
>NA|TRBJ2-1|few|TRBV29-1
CSVERGQLYNEQFF
TGCAGCGTTGAACGAGGACAACTGTACAATGAGCAGTTCTTC
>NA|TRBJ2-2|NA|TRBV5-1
CASSLPGTNTGELFF
TGCGCCAGCAGCTTGCCAGGAACGAACACCGGGGAGCTGTTTTTT
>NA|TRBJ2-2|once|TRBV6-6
CASSLRVGGNSNTGELFF
TGTGCCAGCAGTCTCCGGGTAGGAGGCAACTCGAACACCGGGGAGCTGTTTTTT
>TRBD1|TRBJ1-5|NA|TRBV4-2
CASSLIGTGPNQPQHF
TGTGCCAGCAGCCTCATAGGGACAGGGCCCAATCAGCCCCAGCATTTT
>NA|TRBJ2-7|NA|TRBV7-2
CASSPDSRSYEQYF
TGTGCCAGCAGCCCGGACAGCCGCTCCTACGAGCAGTACTTC
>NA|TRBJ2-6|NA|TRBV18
CASSPKGVGANVLTF
TGTGCCAGCTCACCTAAAGGGGTGGGGGCCAACGTCCTGACTTTC
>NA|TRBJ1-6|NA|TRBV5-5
CASSTAGDNSPLHF
TGTGCCAGCTCTACGGCGGGAGATAATTCACCCCTCCACTTT
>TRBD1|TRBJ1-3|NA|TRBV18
CASSRQGAAGNTIYF
TGTGCCAGCTCACGACAGGGGGCAGCAGGAAACACCATATATTTT
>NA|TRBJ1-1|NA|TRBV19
CASNQGGTEAFF
TGTGCCAGTAACCAGGGAGGCACTGAAGCTTTCTTT
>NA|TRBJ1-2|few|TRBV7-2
CASSLAGSTPFPSGHTF
TGTGCCAGCAGCTTAGCTGGATCCACACCTTTTCCCTCGGGTCACACCTTC
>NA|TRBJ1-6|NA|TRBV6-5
CASSSGGHYNSPLHF
TGTGCCAGCAGTTCCGGTGGGCACTATAATTCACCCCTCCACTTT
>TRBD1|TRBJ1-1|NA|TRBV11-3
CASSSFTDRATEAFF
TGTGCCAGCAGCTCGTTTACGGACAGGGCCACTGAAGCTTTCTTT
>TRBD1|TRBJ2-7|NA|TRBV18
CASSSGQTEQYF
TGTGCCAGCTCATCGGGACAGACAGAGCAGTACTTC
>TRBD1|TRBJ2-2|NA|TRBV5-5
CASSSGQGGTGELFF
TGTGCCAGCAGCTCAGGACAGGGGGGAACCGGGGAGCTGTTTTTT
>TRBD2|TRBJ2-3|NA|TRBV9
CASSVGPGQRGVSTDTQYF
TGTGCCAGCAGCGTAGGGCCCGGGCAGCGGGGGGTCAGCACAGATACGCAGTATTTT
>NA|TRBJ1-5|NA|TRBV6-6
CASSLQEINQPQHF
TGTGCCAGCAGTTTACAGGAGATCAATCAGCCCCAGCATTTT
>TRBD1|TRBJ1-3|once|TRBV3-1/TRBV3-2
CASSQRTPGQGNTIYF
TGTGCCAGCAGCCAACGCACTCCGGGACAGGGCAACACCATATATTTT
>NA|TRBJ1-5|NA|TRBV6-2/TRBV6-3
CASSGQFYQPQHF
TGTGCCAGCAGTGGACAGTTTTATCAGCCCCAGCATTTT
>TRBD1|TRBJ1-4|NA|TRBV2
CASKQGATNEKLFF
TGTGCCAGCAAGCAGGGGGCAACTAATGAAAAACTGTTTTTT
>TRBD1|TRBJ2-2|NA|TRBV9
CASSPGQGAAGELFF
TGTGCCAGCAGCCCCGGACAGGGGGCCGCCGGGGAGCTGTTTTTT